The rows below give T cell receptor beta chains drawn from one sample of a study of blood T cell repertoires in COVID-19. Sequenced by immunoSEQ multiplex PCR; TCRdb stores in-frame clones only, minus some. The sample carries 15,000 to 20,000 clones, 65% to 85% recorded once. Sequenced sample: peripheral blood. These receptors all come from a man in his forties or fifties with active or convalescent COVID-19. Both conserved end residues are part of each CDR3. Each record gives: D gene, J gene, V gene, clone size, CDR3 protein, CDR3 DNA. The D gene is left open where the match is weak. Size is omitted from some rows. Given values are once, few, many or a class for expanded clones.

D gene: TRBD2; J gene: TRBJ2-3; V gene: TRBV4-2; clone size: -; CDR3 protein: CASSQEASGGPTDTQYF; CDR3 DNA: TGTGCCAGCAGCCAAGAGGCTAGCGGGGGGCCCACAGATACGCAGTATTTT
D gene: -; J gene: TRBJ2-1; V gene: TRBV10-3; clone size: -; CDR3 protein: CAIGQGRNEQFF; CDR3 DNA: TGTGCCATCGGCCAGGGGAGAAATGAGCAGTTCTTC
D gene: -; J gene: TRBJ2-1; V gene: TRBV6-5; clone size: -; CDR3 protein: CASSWGSVGTYNEQFF; CDR3 DNA: TGTGCCAGCAGTTGGGGTTCGGTCGGGACCTACAATGAGCAGTTCTTC
D gene: -; J gene: TRBJ2-2; V gene: TRBV2; clone size: medium-sized; CDR3 protein: CASGTPNTGELFF; CDR3 DNA: TGTGCCAGCGGGACACCCAACACCGGGGAGCTGTTTTTT
D gene: TRBD1; J gene: TRBJ2-7; V gene: TRBV6-5; clone size: once; CDR3 protein: CASSYGGTATYEQYF; CDR3 DNA: TGTGCCAGCAGTTACGGTGGGACAGCTACCTACGAGCAGTACTTC
D gene: -; J gene: TRBJ2-1; V gene: TRBV4-1; clone size: -; CDR3 protein: CASSPGVNNEQFF; CDR3 DNA: TGCGCCAGCAGCCCGGGAGTGAACAATGAGCAGTTCTTC
D gene: -; J gene: TRBJ2-2; V gene: TRBV4-2; clone size: -; CDR3 protein: CASSQISGSVLNTGELFF; CDR3 DNA: TGTGCCAGCAGCCAAATTTCCGGGTCGGTACTGAACACCGGGGAGCTGTTTTTT
D gene: -; J gene: TRBJ2-5; V gene: TRBV6-5; clone size: -; CDR3 protein: CASIRVLGAGETQYF; CDR3 DNA: TGTGCCAGCATTCGGGTATTAGGGGCAGGGGAGACCCAGTACTTC
D gene: TRBD2; J gene: TRBJ2-3; V gene: TRBV4-2; clone size: -; CDR3 protein: CASSEGGGALDTQYF; CDR3 DNA: TGTGCCAGCAGCGAGGGCGGGGGGGCTTTAGATACGCAGTATTTT
D gene: -; J gene: TRBJ1-4; V gene: TRBV11-2; clone size: few; CDR3 protein: CASTVRAGNEKLFF; CDR3 DNA: TGTGCCAGCACCGTCAGGGCGGGAAACGAAAAACTGTTTTTT
D gene: -; J gene: TRBJ1-5; V gene: TRBV7-3; clone size: once; CDR3 protein: CASSPSGGTDQPQHF; CDR3 DNA: TGTGCCAGCAGCCCTTCGGGGGGGACGGATCAGCCCCAGCATTTT
D gene: -; J gene: TRBJ2-4; V gene: TRBV3-1/TRBV3-2; clone size: -; CDR3 protein: CASSHPRVANIQYF; CDR3 DNA: TGTGCCAGCAGCCACCCACGGGTAGCGAACATTCAGTACTTC
D gene: -; J gene: TRBJ1-4; V gene: TRBV7-9; clone size: -; CDR3 protein: CASSAPRGSVDEKLFF; CDR3 DNA: TGTGCCAGCAGCGCCCCCAGGGGATCGGTTGATGAAAAACTGTTTTTT
D gene: TRBD2; J gene: TRBJ2-3; V gene: TRBV7-9; clone size: few; CDR3 protein: CASSLGLAGTRPTQYF; CDR3 DNA: TGTGCCAGCAGCTTAGGACTAGCGGGGACGCGCCCTACGCAGTATTTT
D gene: -; J gene: TRBJ2-3; V gene: TRBV7-9; clone size: medium-sized; CDR3 protein: CASSSGRQTDTDTQYF; CDR3 DNA: TGTGCCAGCAGCAGCGGCAGGCAAACTGACACAGATACGCAGTATTTT
D gene: -; J gene: TRBJ1-2; V gene: TRBV30; clone size: -; CDR3 protein: CAWDKANYGYTF; CDR3 DNA: TGTGCCTGGGACAAAGCTAACTATGGCTACACCTTC
D gene: -; J gene: TRBJ2-7; V gene: TRBV27; clone size: few; CDR3 protein: CASSLSLRGRFHEQYF; CDR3 DNA: TGTGCCAGCAGTCTCTCCCTCAGGGGGAGGTTCCACGAGCAGTACTTC
D gene: TRBD1; J gene: TRBJ2-4; V gene: TRBV10-2; clone size: -; CDR3 protein: CASTDRGIKNIQYF; CDR3 DNA: TGCGCCAGCACTGACAGGGGGATTAAAAACATTCAGTACTTC
D gene: -; J gene: TRBJ2-3; V gene: TRBV6-5; clone size: -; CDR3 protein: CASSYGTGTQYF; CDR3 DNA: TGTGCCAGCAGTTATGGCACAGGAACGCAGTATTTT
D gene: TRBD1; J gene: TRBJ2-1; V gene: TRBV5-1; clone size: -; CDR3 protein: CASSLEQGADEQFF; CDR3 DNA: TGCGCCAGCAGCTTGGAGCAGGGGGCGGATGAGCAGTTCTTC
D gene: TRBD1; J gene: TRBJ2-1; V gene: TRBV19; clone size: -; CDR3 protein: CASSIKPQGAMYNEQFF; CDR3 DNA: TGTGCCAGTAGTATAAAACCGCAGGGGGCCATGTACAATGAGCAGTTCTTC
D gene: TRBD1; J gene: TRBJ2-3; V gene: TRBV2; clone size: -; CDR3 protein: CASRETRKEGAGDTQYF; CDR3 DNA: TGTGCCAGCAGAGAGACAAGGAAAGAGGGGGCCGGAGATACGCAGTATTTT
D gene: -; J gene: TRBJ1-4; V gene: TRBV2; clone size: -; CDR3 protein: CASSTIRGGNEKLFF; CDR3 DNA: TGTGCCAGCAGTACAATCAGGGGTGGGAATGAAAAACTGTTTTTT
D gene: -; J gene: TRBJ2-2; V gene: TRBV7-6; clone size: -; CDR3 protein: CASSLERGGQGNTGELFF; CDR3 DNA: TGTGCCAGCAGCTTAGAACGGGGGGGACAGGGTAACACCGGGGAGCTGTTTTTT
D gene: -; J gene: TRBJ1-2; V gene: TRBV4-3; clone size: once; CDR3 protein: CASSQDNSFNYGYTF; CDR3 DNA: TGCGCCAGCAGCCAAGATAACAGTTTTAACTATGGCTACACCTTC
D gene: TRBD2; J gene: TRBJ2-3; V gene: TRBV11-2; clone size: -; CDR3 protein: CASSDWGGTTDTQYF; CDR3 DNA: TGTGCCAGCAGCGATTGGGGGGGGACCACAGATACGCAGTATTTT
D gene: -; J gene: TRBJ2-7; V gene: TRBV7-9; clone size: few; CDR3 protein: CASSLQDRFQEQYF; CDR3 DNA: TGTGCCAGCAGCTTACAAGACAGGTTTCAAGAGCAGTACTTC
D gene: TRBD1; J gene: TRBJ2-1; V gene: TRBV9; clone size: few; CDR3 protein: CASTRGTGDYNEQFF; CDR3 DNA: TGTGCCAGCACCCGCGGGACAGGGGACTACAATGAGCAGTTCTTC
D gene: -; J gene: TRBJ1-5; V gene: TRBV5-4; clone size: few; CDR3 protein: CASSSGGSNQPQHF; CDR3 DNA: TGTGCCAGCAGCTCCGGGGGGAGCAATCAGCCCCAGCATTTT
D gene: -; J gene: TRBJ2-1; V gene: TRBV27; clone size: -; CDR3 protein: CASSPSWPGDEQFF; CDR3 DNA: TGTGCCAGCAGTCCCTCATGGCCAGGGGATGAGCAGTTCTTC
D gene: TRBD1; J gene: TRBJ2-2; V gene: TRBV9; clone size: -; CDR3 protein: CASRPGTGLRADTGELFF; CDR3 DNA: TGTGCCAGCAGACCCGGGACAGGGTTAAGAGCCGACACCGGGGAGCTGTTTTTT
D gene: TRBD1; J gene: TRBJ1-2; V gene: TRBV7-9; clone size: -; CDR3 protein: CASSPGTGESYGYTF; CDR3 DNA: TGTGCCAGCAGCCCCGGGACAGGGGAATCGTATGGCTACACCTTC
D gene: TRBD1; J gene: TRBJ1-1; V gene: TRBV6-5; clone size: -; CDR3 protein: CASSYGTGNTEAFF; CDR3 DNA: TGTGCCAGCAGTTACGGGACAGGGAACACTGAAGCTTTCTTT
D gene: TRBD1; J gene: TRBJ1-3; V gene: TRBV19; clone size: -; CDR3 protein: CASRMRGQGSPSGNTIYF; CDR3 DNA: TGTGCCAGTCGCATGAGGGGACAGGGTTCACCCTCTGGAAACACCATATATTTT
D gene: -; J gene: TRBJ2-6; V gene: TRBV19; clone size: -; CDR3 protein: CASVNRESGANVLTF; CDR3 DNA: TGTGCCAGTGTCAACAGGGAATCTGGGGCCAACGTCCTGACTTTC
D gene: -; J gene: TRBJ2-7; V gene: TRBV6-5; clone size: -; CDR3 protein: CASILLQGNYEQYF; CDR3 DNA: TGTGCCAGCATTTTGCTACAGGGTAACTACGAGCAGTACTTC
D gene: TRBD1; J gene: TRBJ1-1; V gene: TRBV24-1; clone size: -; CDR3 protein: CATSDRRGRKWTEAFF; CDR3 DNA: TGTGCCACCAGTGATCGCAGGGGGCGAAAGTGGACTGAAGCTTTCTTT